Each of the 16 T cell receptor beta chains below was sequenced from the same sample in a study of blood T cells in healthy people across ages. Then a second PCR, running about 7 to 11 cycles, was carried out with a sample-barcoded 5' primer and a J-beta primer mix. TCRdb fed the 5' RACE reads into MiXCR, producing one record per CDR3 protein. In the table there are around 520,000 distinct CDR3 sequences, about a quarter of which are singletons. Separately, the same data were catalogued under a study of T cells of mothers and their children.

The sequenced sample consisted of blood. The receptors were sampled from a boy aged 2 to 10 in good health.

This chain uses TRBV3-1 with TRBJ2-5; D might be TRBD1 (5 bases). V shed 0 bases and J shed 1 base, with 12 bases lying between them. CDR3 length: 16 residues. Looked up from germline, CDR1 is LGHDT and CDR2 is YNNKEL (reference sequence). The CDR3 spells CASSQDLRTLQETQYF. CDR3 DNA: TGTGCCAGCAGCCAAGATCTAAGGACACTCCAAGAGACCCAGTACTTC.

This chain connects TRBV15 to TRBJ2-7; TRBD1 agrees at 9 bases. Per the germline V gene, CDR1 is LNHNV and CDR2 is YYDKDF (reference sequence). V gave up 5 bases and J gave up 2 bases; unmatched junction bases: 13. The CDR3 runs to 17 residues. The CDR3, as DNA: TGTGCCACCAGCTCCCTGGCGGGACAGGGTCTACCCTACGAGCAGTACTTC. It codes for CATSSLAGQGLPYEQYF.

This chain links TRBV7-8 with TRBJ2-3; no firm D call. Germline CDR1 and CDR2: SGHVS and FQNEAQ. The CDR3 has 16 residues. V was shortened by 3 bases and J by 1 base, with 14 bases between the two germline ends. CDR3 sequence: CASSFRTLTRTDTQYF. The CDR3 DNA reads TGTGCCAGCAGCTTTCGGACCCTAACCCGCACAGATACGCAGTATTTT.

The CDR3 sequence is CASSSPRTGGSYEQYF. The CDR3 DNA is TGTGCCAGCAGCTCTCCTCGGACAGGGGGAAGCTACGAGCAGTACTTC. This chain links TRBV28 with TRBJ2-7; TRBD1 matches 10 bases. The J segment lost 3 bases and the V segment lost 6 bases, leaving 11 bases of the junction unmatched. Germline values: CDR1 MDHEN, CDR2 SYDVKM. CDR3 length equals 16 residues.

The table lists this clonotype with a few counts. The genes are TRBV20-1 and TRBJ2-3, with D perhaps matching TRBD1 or TRBD2 (5 bases each). CDR3 size: 14 residues. V was clipped by 1 base and J by 2 bases, with 10 bases between them. Germline CDR1 reads DFQATT; CDR2 reads SNEGSKA (reference sequence). The CDR3 reads CSARGGTVTDTQYF. In DNA, the CDR3 is TGCAGTGCTAGAGGTGGGACCGTCACAGATACGCAGTATTTT.

This clonotype was observed a few times. A read error may account for a junction end that differs from germline. The V gene is TRBV5-1, the J gene TRBJ2-7, with 7 bases fitting TRBD1. Per germline, CDR1 SGHRS and CDR2 YFSETQ. The CDR3 is 13 amino acids. CDR3 residues: CASSSNGRQGRHF. The CDR3 coding sequence is TGCGCCAGCAGCTCGAATGGGAGACAGGGCCGGCACTTC.

This chain uses TRBV20-1 with TRBJ1-1; D not resolved. The CDR3 contains 14 residues. V lost 5 bases and J lost 1, with 14 bases in between. Germline V gene lookup returns CDR1 DFQATT and CDR2 SNEGSKA (reference sequence). The chain's CDR3 is CSARSAESNTEAFF. In nucleotides, the CDR3 is TGCAGTGCTCGATCCGCAGAGTCGAACACTGAAGCTTTCTTT.

Regarding this clonotype: Mismatch with germline at one junction end may stem from a read error. This sequence joins TRBV12-3 or TRBV12-4 and TRBJ2-1; D not resolved. The length of the CDR3 is 15 residues. The CDR3 sequence is CASSPQVPRDNQQFF. The CDR3 region has the DNA TGTGCCAGCAGCCCTCAGGTCCCTAGAGACAATCAGCAGTTCTTC.

V is TRBV14 and J is TRBJ2-5; 10 nucleotides line up with TRBD1. CDR3 size: 16 residues. Germline trimming cut 2 bases from V and 5 bases from J; bases unmatched to any gene: 8. The germline V gene encodes CDR1 SGHDN and CDR2 FVKESK. The CDR3 DNA reads TGTGCCAGCAGCCAATCGGGACAGGGGATGGGGGAGACCCAGTACTTC. As protein: CASSQSGQGMGETQYF.

The chain employs TRBV18 and TRBJ2-1; maybe TRBD2 (5 bases). This CDR3 is 16 amino acids long. Trimming took off 1 base at V and 1 base at J, with 11 bases between the two ends. CDR1 KGHSH and CDR2 LQKENI come from the germline V gene. In nucleotides, the CDR3 is TGTGCCAGCTCACCACTTTTTGAGGGTTCCTACAATGAGCAGTTCTTC. Its translation: CASSPLFEGSYNEQFF.

The V call is TRBV5-1, the J call TRBJ2-3; 8 positions agree with TRBD1. The CDR3 length is 16 residues. J was trimmed by 5 bases and V by 5 bases; bases with no gene match: 13. From germline, CDR1 is SGHRS and CDR2 YFSETQ. The CDR3, as DNA: TGCGCCAGCAGTTCAGGCGGGACAGGCGGCGTAGATACGCAGTATTTT. It is translated as CASSSGGTGGVDTQYF.

The V gene is TRBV9, the J gene TRBJ2-7; no clear D. V was clipped by 3 bases and J by 6 bases, with 19 bases between them. The CDR3 is made up of 15 amino acids. Germline loops: CDR1 SGDLS, CDR2 YYNGEE. The CDR3 loop is CASSARNLPPSEQYF. The CDR3 DNA sequence: TGTGCCAGCAGCGCGAGGAATTTGCCCCCCTCCGAGCAGTACTTC.

The chain employs TRBV18 and TRBJ1-1, with 7 nucleotides matching TRBD1. V was pared by 8 bases and J by 0 bases, with 6 bases of the junction left unmatched. The length of the CDR3 is 14 residues. Germline V CDR1 and CDR2: KGHSH, LQKENI. The CDR3 protein is CASRGQMMNTEAFF. DNA of the CDR3: TGTGCCAGCAGGGGACAGATGATGAACACTGAAGCTTTCTTT.

This clonotype has more than one count but fewer than ten. This sequence joins TRBV12-3 or TRBV12-4 and TRBJ1-5; D is undetermined. Trimming stripped 10 bases from V and 1 base from J, with 14 bases between. The CDR3 runs 14 residues. As DNA, the CDR3 is TGTGCCACCCGGTTAAGTGGGAGCAATCAGCCCCAGCATTTT. It is translated as CATRLSGSNQPQHF.

Many counts were recorded for this clonotype. The chain employs TRBV27 and TRBJ2-4, with 12 nucleotides matching TRBD2. The CDR3 totals 17 residues. Germline V gene sequence: CDR1 MNHEY, CDR2 SMNVEV (reference sequence). Trimming cost V 6 bases and J 0 bases; bases outside gene matches: 6. The CDR3 bases are TGTGCCAGCAGCTTCGGGGGACTAGCGGGAGCCAAAAACATTCAGTACTTC. Its protein is CASSFGGLAGAKNIQYF.

The V call is TRBV2, the J call TRBJ1-1; perhaps TRBD1 as D (6 bases). This CDR3 has 15 amino acids. Germline assignment: CDR1 SNHLY and CDR2 FYNNEI. The V gene lost 6 bases and the J gene lost 11 bases, with 25 bases spanning the gap. The DNA of the CDR3 is TGTGCCAGCAGCGCATTGCCACCAGGGGAATTGAATGCTTTCTTT. Its protein product is CASSALPPGELNAFF.